This T cell receptor beta chain was obtained from a study of cytomegalovirus exposure and HLA in healthy donors. Study-level points and caveats: Earlier analysis found most TCR beta V segments productive about 90% or about 30% of the time. There were three CMV-associated chains whose specificity for CMV antigens was confirmed in vitro.

Amplification used 60 Vbeta primers and 13 Jbeta primers. Using immunoSEQ multiplex PCR, the repertoire was profiled, and TCRdb retains in-frame clones only, with some absent. The table lists about 180,000 clones, around 77% of them singletons. For this clone: Its specificity is not known.

After removal of 0 bases from V and 6 bases from J, the junction contained 9 bases not matched to a gene. Germline CDR1 reads SGHTA; CDR2 reads FQGNSA. CDR3 length: 16 residues. The clonotype originates from a woman aged 45-65 years in good health and CMV-seropositive. Material: PBMCs. J is TRBJ1-2 and V is TRBV7-2; 8 positions agree with TRBD1. The CDR3 loop reads CASSLAAAGGADGYTF. CDR3 in DNA: TGTGCCAGCAGCTTAGCTGCGGCAGGGGGCGCCGATGGCTACACCTTC.